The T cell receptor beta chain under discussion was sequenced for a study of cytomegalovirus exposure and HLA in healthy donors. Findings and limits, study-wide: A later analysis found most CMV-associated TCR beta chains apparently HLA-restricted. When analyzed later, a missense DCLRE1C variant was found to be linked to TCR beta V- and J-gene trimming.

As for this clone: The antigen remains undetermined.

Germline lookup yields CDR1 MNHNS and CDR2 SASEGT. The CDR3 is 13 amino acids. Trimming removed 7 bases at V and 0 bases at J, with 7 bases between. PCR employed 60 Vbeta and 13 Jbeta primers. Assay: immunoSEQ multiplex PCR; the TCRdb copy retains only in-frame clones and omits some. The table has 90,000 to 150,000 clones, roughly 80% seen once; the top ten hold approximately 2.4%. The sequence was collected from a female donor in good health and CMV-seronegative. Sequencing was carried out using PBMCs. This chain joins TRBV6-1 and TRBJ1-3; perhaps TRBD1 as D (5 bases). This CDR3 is CASTTASGNTIYF. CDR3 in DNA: TGTGCCAGCACGACAGCCTCTGGAAACACCATATATTTT.